This T cell receptor (beta chain) was found in a study of cytomegalovirus exposure and HLA in healthy donors. About this clone itself: The antigen is unknown.

Study-wide points: Previous analysis showed most TCR beta V segments were productive about 90% or about 30% of the time.

PCR employed 60 Vbeta and 13 Jbeta primers. Sequenced by immunoSEQ multiplex PCR; TCRdb stores in-frame clones only, minus some. The sample data list approximately 100,000 clones. Sequenced input: PBMCs. The clonotype comes from a man over 45 in good health and CMV-seropositive.

CDR3 coding DNA: TGTGCCAGCAGCTTAGCCCCGGGACAGGGGAGGGGTGAGCAGTTCTTC. Its translation is CASSLAPGQGRGEQFF. This chain connects TRBV7-3 to TRBJ2-1; 10 bases are shared with TRBD1. The CDR3 sequence is 16 residues long. J gave up 9 bases and V 2 bases, and 10 bases lay outside the gene matches. The germline gives CDR1 SGHTA, CDR2 FQGTGA.